Listed below are T cell receptor beta chains from one sample, sequenced in a study of blood T cell repertoires in COVID-19. Data came from immunoSEQ multiplex PCR; TCRdb stores just in-frame clones and leaves some out. The sample includes over 200,000 clones, around 86% of them seen just once. The sequenced material came from peripheral blood. These receptors originate from a man between 50 and 59 years old with COVID-19, enrolled during active disease. Each CDR3 is given with its conserved first and last residue. D genes are given only for firm matches. Some rows mark clone size as missing; the rest say once, few, many or name a class of expanded clone.

>11|TRBJ1-1|TRBV6-5|.|.
CASGQNTEAFF
TGTGCCAGCGGACAGAACACTGAAGCTTTCTTT
>15|TRBJ1-6|TRBV6-5|once|TRBD1
CASQGQASPGSPLHF
TGTGCCAGCCAGGGACAGGCCAGTCCGGGTTCACCCCTCCACTTT
>13|TRBJ2-7|TRBV2|.|TRBD1
CASSADRVSAQYF
TGTGCCAGCAGTGCGGACAGGGTTAGTGCGCAGTACTTC
>15|TRBJ1-6|TRBV7-2|once|.
CASSFGPGLHSPLHF
TGTGCCAGCAGCTTTGGCCCGGGATTACATTCACCCCTCCACTTT
>15|TRBJ1-4|TRBV7-9|.|TRBD1
CASSSRTGYNEKLFF
TGTGCCAGCAGCTCGAGGACAGGGTATAATGAAAAACTGTTTTTT
>17|TRBJ2-7|TRBV19|.|TRBD2
CASSRAGAGVNSYEQYF
TGTGCCAGTAGTCGAGCGGGGGCGGGAGTTAACTCCTACGAGCAGTACTTC
>14|TRBJ2-7|TRBV14|.|.
CASSQWSGRYEQYF
TGTGCCAGCAGCCAATGGAGCGGCCGGTACGAGCAGTACTTC
>12|TRBJ2-5|TRBV30|.|.
CAWRAYQETQYF
TGTGCCTGGAGAGCATATCAAGAGACCCAGTACTTC
>16|TRBJ1-6|TRBV27|.|TRBD1
CASSLRGDRVNSPLHF
TGTGCCAGCAGTTTACGTGGGGACAGGGTAAATTCACCCCTCCACTTT
>12|TRBJ2-3|TRBV30|.|.
CAWSVLLDTQYF
TGTGCCTGGAGTGTACTTCTGGATACGCAGTATTTT
>14|TRBJ2-1|TRBV5-1|few|TRBD1
CASRRQGLDNEQFF
TGCGCCAGCAGGAGACAGGGGCTCGACAATGAGCAGTTCTTC
>12|TRBJ1-1|TRBV2|.|.
CASKGGNTEAFF
TGTGCCAGCAAAGGGGGAAACACTGAAGCTTTCTTT
>15|TRBJ2-1|TRBV5-4|.|TRBD2
CASSPAGGDYNEQFF
TGTGCCAGCAGCCCGGCCGGGGGGGATTACAATGAGCAGTTCTTC
>14|TRBJ1-4|TRBV27|once|.
CASSLGVWSEKLFF
TGTGCCAGCAGTTTAGGAGTCTGGAGTGAAAAACTGTTTTTT
>14|TRBJ2-7|TRBV6-5|.|.
CASSPTVGWYEQYF
TGTGCCAGCAGTCCGACAGTTGGATGGTACGAGCAGTACTTC
>15|TRBJ2-1|TRBV5-1|.|.
CASRPTGISYNEQFF
TGCGCCAGCAGGCCAACAGGGATCTCCTACAATGAGCAGTTCTTC
>15|TRBJ2-7|TRBV5-1|.|.
CASSLEASPWVEQYF
TGCGCCAGCAGCTTGGAGGCTAGCCCTTGGGTTGAGCAGTACTTC
>15|TRBJ2-1|TRBV28|.|TRBD2
CASSSLAGGQAEQFF
TGTGCCAGCAGTTCCCTAGCGGGGGGGCAAGCTGAGCAGTTCTTC
>17|TRBJ1-2|TRBV4-2|.|.
CASSQDLSGSASLGYTF
TGTGCCAGCAGCCAAGACCTGAGCGGGTCAGCGAGTTTAGGCTACACCTTC
>12|TRBJ2-3|TRBV6-5|.|TRBD1
CASRTGASTQYF
TGTGCCAGCAGAACAGGGGCCAGTACGCAGTATTTT
>15|TRBJ2-1|TRBV6-4|once|TRBD2
CASSDSGGRMNEQFF
TGTGCCAGCAGTGACTCTGGCGGGAGGATGAATGAGCAGTTCTTC
>15|TRBJ1-2|TRBV6-5|once|TRBD1
CASRTTTGEGFGYTF
TGTGCCAGCAGAACCACCACAGGGGAAGGCTTTGGCTACACCTTC
>15|TRBJ2-2|TRBV5-5|.|.
CASSFTGGRTGELFF
TGTGCCAGCAGCTTCACGGGGGGCAGGACCGGGGAGCTGTTTTTT
>14|TRBJ2-5|TRBV9|.|TRBD1
CASSPGQGWETQYF
TGTGCCAGCAGCCCAGGACAGGGATGGGAGACCCAGTACTTC
>15|TRBJ2-3|TRBV18|.|.
CASSPVAGATDTQYF
TGTGCCAGCTCACCGGTAGCCGGAGCCACAGATACGCAGTATTTT
>12|TRBJ2-1|TRBV28|once|.
CASSWSVNEQFF
TGTGCCAGCAGTTGGTCAGTAAATGAGCAGTTCTTC
>16|TRBJ1-6|TRBV6-5|.|.
CASSYTGSRGGSPLHF
TGTGCCAGCAGTTACACGGGGTCCCGAGGGGGTTCACCCCTCCACTTT
>17|TRBJ2-3|TRBV24-1|.|TRBD1
CATSDPTAGQATDTQYF
TGTGCCACCAGTGACCCAACGGCGGGACAGGCGACAGATACGCAGTATTTT